At least ten counts were recorded for the clone carrying this T cell receptor beta chain. Its antigen is as yet unknown. Time point described: newly diagnosed GD, antithyroid drugs for less than 3 months. Following extraction of RNA from PBMCs, that RNA was used to make the TCR library. Germline V gives CDR1 MDHEN, CDR2 SYDVKM. This CDR3 is built from 13 residues. The V gene end was trimmed by 6 bases and the J gene end by 3 bases; junction bases not matched to a gene: 5. This sample stems from a study of regulatory T cells in long-lasting Graves disease. Study information: Under 3 months of antithyroid drugs had been taken by newly diagnosed Graves' patients.

Points from the study as a whole: Persistent disease samples used TRBV28, TRBJ1-2 and TRBJ2-5 preferentially.

With iRepertoire HTBI primers and Arm-PCR of CDR3 regions, TCR beta libraries were built. Each CDR3 protein is one row after TCRdb ran MiXCR on the multiplex PCR reads. The sample records about 440,000 distinct CDR3 sequences, 16% being singletons. This same sample was also taken into another study, of T cells in Graves' hyperthyroidism and ophthalmopathy. This second study says: TCR CDR3 regions were first amplified by RT-PCR with HTBI primers.

The J gene is TRBJ2-7, the V gene TRBV28; 7 nucleotides agree with TRBD1. This receptor was obtained from a woman between 18 and 30 years old with Graves disease. The source was peripheral blood mononuclear cells (PBMCs), collected at new diagnosis, from a patient treated with antithyroid drugs. CDR3 bases: TGTGCCAGCAGCGACAGGGTTAACTACGAGCAGTACTTC. This translates into CASSDRVNYEQYF.